These T cell receptor beta chains were read from a single sample in a study of cytomegalovirus exposure and HLA in healthy donors. The method was immunoSEQ multiplex PCR; TCRdb's version includes in-frame clones alone and lacks a portion of them. The sample lists some 130,000 clones, 55% to 80% occurring once. The sample was PBMCs. These receptors came from a middle-aged woman in good health and CMV-seronegative. Both conserved end residues are part of each CDR3. A D gene is named only where the DNA matches it firmly. Expanded clones are given a class, and other clones once, few, many or no size at all.

d_gene: .; abundance: .; v_gene: TRBV7-6; j_gene: TRBJ2-2; len: 15; CDR3aa: CASSSPAEEGGELFF; CDR3nt: TGTGCCAGCAGCTCTCCCGCCGAGGAGGGCGGGGAGCTGTTTTTT
d_gene: .; abundance: .; v_gene: TRBV2; j_gene: TRBJ1-3; len: 18; CDR3aa: CASSGSFGTSSSGNTIYF; CDR3nt: TGTGCCAGCAGCGGGAGCTTCGGAACAAGTAGCTCTGGAAACACCATATATTTT
d_gene: .; abundance: .; v_gene: TRBV7-2; j_gene: TRBJ1-1; len: 15; CDR3aa: CASSLEVRTDSEAFF; CDR3nt: TGTGCCAGCAGCTTAGAAGTACGGACAGACTCTGAAGCTTTCTTT
d_gene: .; abundance: .; v_gene: TRBV14; j_gene: TRBJ1-6; len: 17; CDR3aa: CASSQLSGSSYNSPLHF; CDR3nt: TGTGCCAGCAGCCAATTGTCGGGGAGCTCCTATAATTCACCCCTCCACTTT
d_gene: .; abundance: once; v_gene: TRBV7-8; j_gene: TRBJ2-7; len: 16; CDR3aa: CASSTRQGSIAYEQYF; CDR3nt: TGTGCCAGCAGCACTAGACAAGGGAGTATCGCCTACGAGCAGTACTTC
d_gene: TRBD1; abundance: .; v_gene: TRBV4-2; j_gene: TRBJ2-5; len: 16; CDR3aa: CASSAHRGQGEETQYF; CDR3nt: TGTGCCAGCAGCGCCCATCGGGGACAGGGGGAAGAGACCCAGTACTTC
d_gene: TRBD1; abundance: .; v_gene: TRBV7-2; j_gene: TRBJ1-1; len: 15; CDR3aa: CASRRGPDTNTEAFF; CDR3nt: TGTGCCAGTAGGAGGGGGCCAGACACGAACACTGAAGCTTTCTTT
d_gene: TRBD2; abundance: .; v_gene: TRBV7-2; j_gene: TRBJ2-1; len: 17; CDR3aa: CASSQQGTSGVYNEQFF; CDR3nt: TGTGCCAGCAGCCAACAAGGGACTAGCGGGGTATACAATGAGCAGTTCTTC
d_gene: .; abundance: .; v_gene: TRBV4-2; j_gene: TRBJ1-3; len: 16; CDR3aa: CASSQDRQNSGNTIYF; CDR3nt: TGTGCCAGCAGCCAAGATAGACAGAACTCTGGAAACACCATATATTTT
d_gene: TRBD2; abundance: .; v_gene: TRBV4-1; j_gene: TRBJ2-7; len: 15; CDR3aa: CASSIRTSGAHEQYF; CDR3nt: TGCGCCAGCAGCATACGGACTAGCGGGGCCCACGAGCAGTACTTC
d_gene: .; abundance: .; v_gene: TRBV19; j_gene: TRBJ1-4; len: 14; CDR3aa: CASSPGTNNEKLFF; CDR3nt: TGTGCCAGTAGCCCCGGGACAAATAATGAAAAACTGTTTTTT
d_gene: TRBD1; abundance: few; v_gene: TRBV5-6; j_gene: TRBJ2-1; len: 11; CDR3aa: CASSLGTGKFF; CDR3nt: TGTGCCAGCAGCTTGGGGACAGGGAAGTTCTTC
d_gene: TRBD1; abundance: .; v_gene: TRBV5-6; j_gene: TRBJ1-6; len: 19; CDR3aa: CASSSEGDRESPYNSPLHF; CDR3nt: TGTGCCAGCAGCTCGGAAGGGGACAGGGAATCCCCTTATAATTCACCCCTCCACTTT
d_gene: TRBD1; abundance: few; v_gene: TRBV6-1; j_gene: TRBJ1-2; len: 15; CDR3aa: CASSEVTGGAYGYTF; CDR3nt: TGTGCCAGCAGTGAAGTAACAGGGGGCGCCTATGGCTACACCTTC
d_gene: TRBD2; abundance: .; v_gene: TRBV5-6; j_gene: TRBJ2-3; len: 15; CDR3aa: CASSPVAGGSDTQYF; CDR3nt: TGTGCCAGCAGCCCTGTAGCGGGGGGGTCAGATACGCAGTATTTT
d_gene: .; abundance: few; v_gene: TRBV29-1; j_gene: TRBJ2-3; len: 15; CDR3aa: CSVPWDLGATDTQYF; CDR3nt: TGCAGCGTACCTTGGGATCTAGGGGCCACAGATACGCAGTATTTT
d_gene: TRBD2; abundance: .; v_gene: TRBV2; j_gene: TRBJ2-7; len: 13; CDR3aa: CASSGGGSYEQYF; CDR3nt: TGTGCCAGCAGTGGCGGGGGATCCTACGAGCAGTACTTC
d_gene: TRBD1; abundance: .; v_gene: TRBV9; j_gene: TRBJ2-6; len: 15; CDR3aa: CASSSGGIGANVLTF; CDR3nt: TGTGCCAGCAGTTCAGGGGGCATTGGGGCCAACGTCCTGACTTTC
d_gene: .; abundance: few; v_gene: TRBV14; j_gene: TRBJ1-1; len: 13; CDR3aa: CASSQSGLSEAFF; CDR3nt: TGTGCCAGCAGCCAATCCGGACTCTCTGAAGCTTTCTTT
d_gene: .; abundance: .; v_gene: TRBV7-2; j_gene: TRBJ1-6; len: 16; CDR3aa: CASSNPLQVRNSPLHF; CDR3nt: TGTGCCAGCAGCAACCCTCTCCAGGTTCGGAATTCACCCCTCCACTTT
d_gene: TRBD2; abundance: .; v_gene: TRBV18; j_gene: TRBJ2-1; len: 14; CDR3aa: CASSQRLAQNEQFF; CDR3nt: TGTGCCAGCTCACAACGACTAGCTCAGAATGAGCAGTTCTTC
d_gene: .; abundance: .; v_gene: TRBV21-1; j_gene: TRBJ2-3; len: 15; CDR3aa: CASSCSGGAGDTQYF; CDR3nt: TGTGCCAGCAGTTGTAGCGGGGGGGCAGGAGATACGCAGTATTTT
d_gene: TRBD1; abundance: .; v_gene: TRBV7-8; j_gene: TRBJ2-5; len: 13; CDR3aa: CASSVDRGETQYF; CDR3nt: TGTGCCAGCAGCGTGGACAGGGGAGAGACCCAGTACTTC
d_gene: .; abundance: .; v_gene: TRBV27; j_gene: TRBJ2-5; len: 13; CDR3aa: CASSLTSEETQYF; CDR3nt: TGTGCCAGCAGTTTGACTAGTGAGGAGACCCAGTACTTC
d_gene: .; abundance: .; v_gene: TRBV28; j_gene: TRBJ1-2; len: 13; CDR3aa: CASSLAQFYGYTF; CDR3nt: TGTGCCAGCAGCCTGGCCCAATTCTATGGCTACACCTTC
d_gene: .; abundance: .; v_gene: TRBV18; j_gene: TRBJ2-1; len: 12; CDR3aa: CASSLHRNEQFF; CDR3nt: TGTGCCAGCTCACTACACAGGAATGAGCAGTTCTTC
d_gene: TRBD1; abundance: few; v_gene: TRBV5-1; j_gene: TRBJ2-7; len: 14; CDR3aa: CASSTGGEPYEQYF; CDR3nt: TGCGCCAGCAGCACAGGGGGAGAACCCTACGAGCAGTACTTC
d_gene: TRBD1; abundance: few; v_gene: TRBV6-5; j_gene: TRBJ1-2; len: 14; CDR3aa: CASSAPGTGYGYTF; CDR3nt: TGTGCCAGCAGTGCCCCCGGGACAGGCTATGGCTACACCTTC
d_gene: TRBD1; abundance: .; v_gene: TRBV13; j_gene: TRBJ2-3; len: 14; CDR3aa: CASSTTGGTDTQYF; CDR3nt: TGTGCCAGCAGCACCACAGGGGGGACAGATACGCAGTATTTT
d_gene: .; abundance: .; v_gene: TRBV18; j_gene: TRBJ2-3; len: 12; CDR3aa: CASSPYTDTQYF; CDR3nt: TGTGCCAGCTCACCCTACACAGATACGCAGTATTTT
d_gene: TRBD1; abundance: .; v_gene: TRBV9; j_gene: TRBJ2-7; len: 14; CDR3aa: CASSVGDRAYEQYF; CDR3nt: TGTGCCAGCAGCGTAGGCGACAGGGCCTACGAGCAGTACTTC
d_gene: TRBD1; abundance: once; v_gene: TRBV5-1; j_gene: TRBJ1-2; len: 14; CDR3aa: CASSLAGTAESYTF; CDR3nt: TGCGCCAGCAGCTTGGCTGGGACAGCAGAAAGCTACACCTTC
d_gene: .; abundance: .; v_gene: TRBV5-1; j_gene: TRBJ1-1; len: 14; CDR3aa: CASSLTGWGTEAFF; CDR3nt: TGCGCCAGCAGCTTGACAGGGTGGGGCACTGAAGCTTTCTTT
d_gene: TRBD2; abundance: .; v_gene: TRBV27; j_gene: TRBJ2-1; len: 15; CDR3aa: CASSQTASGRNEQFF; CDR3nt: TGTGCCAGCAGCCAAACGGCTAGCGGGCGTAATGAGCAGTTCTTC
d_gene: TRBD1; abundance: few; v_gene: TRBV27; j_gene: TRBJ1-2; len: 15; CDR3aa: CASRRDGQGVYGYTF; CDR3nt: TGTGCCAGCAGACGCGACGGACAGGGGGTCTATGGCTACACCTTC
d_gene: .; abundance: few; v_gene: TRBV6-6; j_gene: TRBJ1-6; len: 15; CDR3aa: CASSPGQLHNSPLHF; CDR3nt: TGTGCCAGCAGTCCCGGACAGTTACATAATTCACCCCTCCACTTT
d_gene: .; abundance: once; v_gene: TRBV29-1; j_gene: TRBJ2-5; len: 15; CDR3aa: CSVEDDQDTEETQYF; CDR3nt: TGCAGCGTTGAAGATGATCAGGACACCGAGGAGACCCAGTACTTC
d_gene: TRBD1; abundance: .; v_gene: TRBV15; j_gene: TRBJ1-1; len: 15; CDR3aa: CATSYTRQGRTEAFF; CDR3nt: TGTGCCACCAGCTACACCCGACAGGGGAGGACTGAAGCTTTCTTT
d_gene: .; abundance: .; v_gene: TRBV27; j_gene: TRBJ1-2; len: 14; CDR3aa: CASSLDRANYGYTF; CDR3nt: TGTGCCAGCAGTTTAGACCGGGCTAACTATGGCTACACCTTC
d_gene: TRBD1; abundance: .; v_gene: TRBV19; j_gene: TRBJ1-2; len: 15; CDR3aa: CASNDPGQGAYGYTF; CDR3nt: TGTGCCAGTAACGACCCGGGACAGGGAGCCTATGGCTACACCTTC
d_gene: .; abundance: .; v_gene: TRBV5-5; j_gene: TRBJ1-5; len: 13; CDR3aa: CASGLGVNQPQHF; CDR3nt: TGTGCCAGCGGGTTAGGGGTCAATCAGCCCCAGCATTTT
d_gene: TRBD1; abundance: .; v_gene: TRBV4-1; j_gene: TRBJ1-3; len: 17; CDR3aa: CASSLILGQASGNTIYF; CDR3nt: TGCGCCAGCAGCCTAATCCTGGGACAGGCCTCTGGAAACACCATATATTTT
d_gene: TRBD2; abundance: .; v_gene: TRBV9; j_gene: TRBJ2-3; len: 13; CDR3aa: CASSSGRGDTQYF; CDR3nt: TGTGCCAGCAGCTCGGGGAGGGGAGATACGCAGTATTTT
d_gene: TRBD1; abundance: .; v_gene: TRBV5-1; j_gene: TRBJ1-1; len: 15; CDR3aa: CASSLQGAGNTEAFF; CDR3nt: TGCGCCAGCAGCTTGCAGGGGGCCGGGAACACTGAAGCTTTCTTT
d_gene: TRBD2; abundance: .; v_gene: TRBV7-9; j_gene: TRBJ2-1; len: 13; CDR3aa: CSSSERGYNEQFF; CDR3nt: TGTTCCAGCAGCGAGCGGGGCTACAATGAGCAGTTCTTC
d_gene: TRBD1; abundance: .; v_gene: TRBV7-3; j_gene: TRBJ1-2; len: 15; CDR3aa: CASSLAPTGAYGYTF; CDR3nt: TGTGCCAGCAGCTTAGCACCGACAGGGGCCTATGGCTACACCTTC
d_gene: .; abundance: .; v_gene: TRBV5-1; j_gene: TRBJ2-3; len: 14; CDR3aa: CASSNGGGGDTQYF; CDR3nt: TGCGCCAGCAGCAATGGGGGCGGTGGAGATACGCAGTATTTT
d_gene: .; abundance: .; v_gene: TRBV5-1; j_gene: TRBJ2-1; len: 19; CDR3aa: CASSLAIRGRGSSYNEQFF; CDR3nt: TGCGCCAGCAGCTTGGCCATCCGTGGTAGAGGGAGCTCCTACAATGAGCAGTTCTTC
d_gene: TRBD1; abundance: few; v_gene: TRBV6-6; j_gene: TRBJ1-1; len: 14; CDR3aa: CASRRTGGESEAFF; CDR3nt: TGTGCCAGCAGGAGGACAGGGGGGGAGTCTGAAGCTTTCTTT